The clone carrying this T cell receptor (beta chain) was found a few times. This sample stems from a study of low-dose radiotherapy and immunotherapy resistance in tumors. About the study: Patients were treated with intravenous nivolumab at 240 mg every two weeks and were also dosed with ipilimumab at 1 mg/kg every six weeks.

Covering alpha and beta chains, TRAV- and TRBV-specific primers were used for the first-strand cDNA. Amplification, which lasted 20 to 25 PCR cycles, used a constant-region primer and V-primer adapter to amplify TCRs. In vitro transcription amplified the mRNA that had been isolated. TCRdb reprocessed the reads via MiXCR and lists one record per CDR3 protein. The table has tens of thousands of distinct CDR3 sequences, under 10% seen once. Documented time point: before trial treatment. The sequencing here drew on PBMCs, taken before treatment. The sequence derives from a male donor with prostate cancer.

The CDR3 nucleotides read TGTGCCAGCAGTCCCCGGGGAGTAGGGTACGAGCAGTACTTC. Translated: CASSPRGVGYEQYF. The rearrangement links TRBV25-1 to TRBJ2-7; the D gene is possibly TRBD2 (5 bases). Trimming left V 5 bases short and J 4 bases short, with 15 bases between. This CDR3 spans 14 amino acids. CDR1 and CDR2 (germline): MGHDK, SYGVNS.